A single sample is the source of the 8 T cell receptor beta chains below, sequenced in a study of Graves' ophthalmopathy and Graves' hyperthyroidism. The study amplified TCR beta CDR3 regions using RNA transcripts. An opening RT-PCR round employed HTBI primers and preceded a second-round multiplex PCR. TCRdb re-derived calls from the multiplex PCR reads in MiXCR, one entry per CDR3 protein. The sample holds 650,000 to 900,000 distinct CDR3 sequences, roughly two fifths seen once. Sequencing used peripheral blood. The receptor source for this set is an adult man with Graves' ophthalmopathy.

V and J are TRBV9 and TRBJ1-1; 7 bases are shared with TRBD1. The CDR3 has 12 amino acids. Germline lookup yields CDR1 SGDLS and CDR2 YYNGEE. CDR3 in DNA: TGTGACACCACAGGGGTGGGTACTGAAGCTTTCTTT. Translated, it gives CDTTGVGTEAFF.

Worth noting for this clonotype: Possible read error: a much larger clone is one base away. The chain carries TRBV10-3 and TRBJ2-7; 8 nucleotides match TRBD1. The CDR3 length is 12 residues. CDR1 and CDR2 from the germline V gene are ENHRY and SYGVKD. The CDR3 DNA reads TGTGCCGTCAGAGAAGGACAGGGAGAGCAGTACTTC. This encodes CAVREGQGEQYF.

This clonotype was counted between two and nine times. This chain connects TRBV7-8 to TRBJ2-7; TRBD1 agrees at 7 bases. The DNA end favors TRBJ2-1, so the J call may be wrong. The CDR3 sequence is 12 residues long. Germline-derived CDR1 and CDR2 are SGHVS and FQNEAQ. In DNA, the CDR3 is TGTGCCAGCAGCTTATGGGACAGAGAGCAGTTCTTC. Translating gives CASSLWDREQFF.

The chain recombines TRBV7-9 with TRBJ1-2, with D hard to call. The CDR3 consists of 15 residues. Trimming cost V 3 bases and J 4 bases, with 15 bases left between them. From germline, CDR1 is SEHNR and CDR2 FQNEAQ (reference sequence). The CDR3 spells CASSFLSRTVYGYTF. The CDR3 coding sequence is TGTGCCAGCAGCTTTCTGTCTAGAACGGTCTATGGCTACACCTTC.

V usage is TRBV20-1 and J usage is TRBJ1-5; D is ambiguous. Germline CDR1 DFQATT, CDR2 SNEGSKA (reference sequence). V lost 3 bases to trimming and J lost 8 bases, with 14 bases between them. CDR3 length: 13 residues. The CDR3 loop reads CSARKDNSEPQHF. DNA of the CDR3: TGCAGTGCTAGGAAAGATAATTCGGAGCCCCAGCATTTT.

The chain combines TRBV11-2 with TRBJ1-2; D uncertain. With 1 base removed from V and 8 bases from J, the gap between germline ends came to 11 bases. The CDR3 sequence is 13 residues long. Germline V gives CDR1 SGHAT, CDR2 FQNNGV. CDR3 in amino acids: CASSLGPLIGYTF. CDR3 bases: TGTGCCAGCAGCTTAGGGCCCCTCATCGGCTACACCTTC.

Ten or more counts support this clonotype. The rearrangement links TRBV6-6 to TRBJ1-2; no reliable D call. CDR1 and CDR2 (germline): MNHNY, SVGAGI (reference sequence). This CDR3 comprises 13 residues. The germline V and J ends were trimmed by 6 bases and 0 bases, with 8 bases remaining between them. The CDR3 protein is CASSASANYGYTF. The CDR3 bases are TGTGCCAGCAGCGCTTCCGCTAACTATGGCTACACCTTC.

Ten or more counts support this clonotype. The chain recombines TRBV2 with TRBJ1-2, with unresolved D. This CDR3 has 11 amino acids. The germline V and J ends were trimmed by 7 bases and 5 bases, with 8 bases remaining between them. In germline, CDR1 is SNHLY, CDR2 FYNNEI. CDR3 amino acids: CASNSEYGYTF. The CDR3 nucleotides read TGTGCCAGCAACAGCGAATATGGCTACACCTTC.